This T cell receptor beta chain was sequenced for a study of identical twins (dated by TCRdb to the mid-2010s). Looking at the study overall: The study deep-sequenced TCR alpha and beta repertoires from monozygotic twins, unrelated adults of various ages and cord blood to test whether fetal clonotypes persist. To rule out contamination, replicate twin experiments were performed at different times with different library preparation protocols.

As for this clonotype: Its binding antigen is unknown. Qualities for individual bases were not recorded, and no much larger clone is one base off.

V loses 0 bases of germline sequence and J loses 0 bases, and the interval between the two ends is 14 bases. CDR1 and CDR2 are read off the germline V gene (reference sequence) as DFQATT and SNEGSKA. CDR3 length: 17 amino acids, cysteine to phenylalanine. Only the CDR3 DNA is retained, 51 bases long and in frame from the first base. The receptor library was made with 5' RACE. TCRdb records Illumina HiSeq 2000 as the sequencer. A universal primer binding site was added through template switching, and the final cDNA carried a unique molecular identifier so that TCR cDNA molecules could be counted accurately. First-strand cDNA for TCR alpha and beta chains was synthesized from specific primers in the conserved constant-segment region. Each cDNA library was double barcoded, with a SMART-Mk sample barcode plus Illumina barcodes, to control for contamination. TruSeq adapter sequences and Illumina sample barcodes were added in two successive PCR steps. The TCR alpha and beta cDNA libraries were sequenced on the Illumina HiSeq platform using custom primers. The paper's data handling went like this. MiGEC was used to process raw reads and extract unique molecular identifiers, and MiXCR was used to find CDR3 positions. Recombination models were inferred per individual with the repgenHMM and IGoR tools using an EM algorithm. Shared clonotype analysis was performed with the tcR package in R, normalizing sharing by the product of cloneset sizes. To study raw recombination without the effects of thymic and clonal selection, out-of-frame nonproductive sequences were analyzed. TCRdb trimmed the raw reads at Q25, called clones with MiXCR and kept productive beta chains. All rows with the same CDR3 protein become a single entry with the most common DNA and genes. The V and J calls, along with clone size, are taken from TCRdb and not from the paper's own processing. This sample has 200,000 to 300,000 distinct CDR3 sequences in its table, and roughly 7% of those were observed once. The ten largest account for 3% to 4.5% of the sample.

Broader findings and caveats from the paper: Zero-insertion analyses could be partly confounded by invariant T cells such as MAIT and iNKT, although diverse VJ usage argued against such confounding for most clonotypes. Compared with coincidental sharing between unrelated individuals, out-of-frame TCR alpha sequences shared between twins had an excess of sequences with low generation probability. Abundant cord blood beta clonotypes had fewer insertions, young adult naive repertoires showed a similar but weaker trend, and memory repertoires showed no such trend. The excess sharing between twins in beta out-of-frame sequences was weaker because fewer shared sequences reduced the signal-to-noise ratio. Out-of-frame TCR alpha sharing in monozygotic twins was systematically underestimated by recombination models, whereas sharing between unrelated individuals was in agreement with the recombination models. Because the same donors could not be followed over many years, the conclusions relied on cross-sectional statistical analysis.

All donors were healthy Caucasians. The twin cohort comprised three pairs of female monozygotic twins, all aged about 18 to 30 years. Miltenyi CD45RO+ enrichment and human naive T-cell isolation kits were used to isolate memory (CD45RO+) and naive T cells from PBMC. This sample also belongs to another study, concerning yellow fever vaccine responses in identical twins. Looking at the second paper: According to the authors, in identical twins the way T cells responded to vaccination appeared partly convergent and partly personalized. The study precisely tracked vaccine-responding T cell clones in identical twins.

The clonotype was recovered from a woman younger than 35 in good health. This sequence uses TRBV20-1 and TRBJ1-4; the D gene is perhaps TRBD1, on 5 matching bases. Sequencing was performed on memory (CD45RO+) T cells sorted from blood. Reading the label with the study, this specimen's cell subset or site is: CD45RO+ enriched T cells. The CDR3 region: CSAREVRAQPTNEKLFF. The nucleotide sequence reads TGCAGTGCTAGAGAGGTCAGGGCCCAACCAACTAATGAAAAACTGTTTTTT.